Listed here are 5 T cell receptor beta chains from one sample, sequenced in a study of T cells in Graves' hyperthyroidism and ophthalmopathy. Regions amplified from RNA transcripts were the TCR beta CDR3 regions. A set of HTBI primers served as the primers for a first-round RT-PCR of the TCR CDR3. MiXCR, applied by TCRdb to the multiplex PCR reads, yields one record per CDR3 protein. The sample includes around 700,000 distinct CDR3 sequences, under 20% of them seen just once. The specimen was blood. These receptors were collected from a woman in her fifties or sixties with Graves' hyperthyroidism that later progressed to Graves' ophthalmopathy.

This clonotype was counted many times. This chain uses TRBV30 with TRBJ1-1, with D possibly TRBD1 on 6 matching bases. Germline CDR1 is GTSNPN and CDR2 is SVGIG (reference sequence). The CDR3 length is 13 residues. The V end lost 3 bases, the J end lost 1 base, and 9 bases lay between the germline ends. In nucleotides, the CDR3 is TGTGCCTGGAGACAGGGAGAGAACACTGAAGCTTTCTTT. Translated, it gives CAWRQGENTEAFF.

The chain recombines TRBV12-3 or TRBV12-4 with TRBJ1-4; D is undetermined. This CDR3 has 13 residues. V lost 6 bases to trimming and J lost 2 bases, with 7 bases between them. CDR3: CASRMATNEKLFF. CDR3 sequence (DNA): TGTGCCAGCAGGATGGCGACTAATGAAAAACTGTTTTTT.

This clonotype was counted once. This chain links TRBV6-1 with TRBJ1-2; 11 nucleotides line up with TRBD1. V was clipped by 6 bases and J by 3 bases; unmatched bases: 6. The CDR3 sequence is 15 residues long. Germline loops: CDR1 MNHNS, CDR2 SASEGT. Here the CDR3 DNA reads TGTGCCAGCAGGCCGGACAGGGGGCAGGACTATGGCTACACCTTC. Protein: CASRPDRGQDYGYTF.

This sequence joins TRBV19 and TRBJ1-5; TRBD1 aligns across 7 bases. The trim removed 0 bases at V and 6 bases at J, leaving 5 bases unmatched. The germline CDR1 and CDR2 sequences are LNHDA and SQIVND (reference sequence). The CDR3 contains 15 residues. The CDR3 DNA is TGTGCCAGTAGTATAGATGACAGGGCGACTCAGCCCCAGCATTTT. It is translated as CASSIDDRATQPQHF.

This clonotype came up a few times. This chain uses TRBV15 with TRBJ1-2; 7 nucleotides match TRBD1. This CDR3 region has 14 residues. Germline V gene sequence: CDR1 LNHNV, CDR2 YYDKDF (reference sequence). Trimming removed 2 bases from V and 4 bases from J; junction bases left unmatched: 4. The CDR3 nucleotides read TGTGCCACCAGCAGACAGAGGACAGGCTATGGCTACACCTTC. It encodes CATSRQRTGYGYTF.